This T cell receptor (beta chain) was found in a study of cytomegalovirus exposure and HLA in healthy donors. Study observations and caveats: In vitro checks showed that a few CMV-associated chains really do target CMV antigens. In a later analysis, TCR beta V- and J-gene trimming was associated with a missense DCLRE1C variant.

This clone was seen only a few times. Its specificity is unknown. This PCR relied on a set of 60 Vbeta primers and 13 Jbeta primers. Some clones are missing from TCRdb's copy, which holds only in-frame ones; the method was immunoSEQ multiplex PCR. The sample shows 100,000 or so clones, over 75% of them seen only once. The germline CDR1 and CDR2 sequences are ENHRY and SYGVKD. V lost 5 bases, J lost 4 bases, and 8 bases stayed unmatched. This CDR3 is built from 15 residues. The receptor comes from a man aged 25-45 years in good health and CMV-seropositive. The specimen was PBMCs. The genes are TRBV10-3 and TRBJ2-3; 8 bases map to TRBD2. The CDR3 nucleotides read TGTGCCATCAGTCCCTGGACTAGCAAGGCAGATACGCAGTATTTT. It encodes CAISPWTSKADTQYF.